The clone carrying this TCR beta chain was seen a few times. These data come from a study of human T cells and chemical hapten exposure. TCRdb re-analysed the 5' RACE reads in MiXCR, keeping a single row per CDR3 protein. The repertoire holds 110,000 or so distinct CDR3 sequences, with around 20% as singletons. Whole blood, unfractionated, served as the material for total RNA extraction. With 2 bases removed from V and 2 bases from J, the gap between germline ends came to 14 bases. CDR1 SGHRS and CDR2 YFSETQ come from the germline V gene. The CDR3 sequence is 15 residues long. J is TRBJ2-7 and V is TRBV5-1; D is perhaps TRBD1 or TRBD2 (5 bases each). The sequence came from a human donor in good health. Written as DNA, the CDR3 is TGCGCCAGCAGCTTTACCGGGACGGGGCCCTACGAGCAGTACTTC. Translation gives CASSFTGTGPYEQYF.